This T cell receptor beta chain appears in the sequencing data of a study of response to subunit inactivated influenza vaccine. This CDR3 has 18 amino acids. CDR1 and CDR2 (germline): SGHRS, YFSETQ. Losses at the gene ends were 6 bases for V and 2 bases for J; bases not matched to a gene: 12. TCRdb reprocessed the RT-PCR reads with MiXCR, giving one entry per CDR3 protein. The table lists approximately 500,000 distinct CDR3 sequences, around 15% of them singletons, with approximately 10% in the top ten. The input for sequencing was PBMCs from blood, taken roughly 12 days after vaccination. This chain joins TRBV5-1 and TRBJ2-6; the match to TRBD1 covers 9 bases. This receptor was obtained from a man aged 45-60 years who received an inactivated influenza vaccine. The CDR3 loop reads CASTEGQGLSAGANVLTF. The CDR3 coding sequence is TGCGCCAGCACCGAGGGACAGGGTCTTTCTGCTGGGGCCAACGTCCTGACTTTC.